This T cell receptor (beta chain) was observed in a study of cytomegalovirus exposure and HLA in healthy donors. These donors counted as nominally healthy when sampled, but unrecorded immune exposures were likely. Per the germline V gene, CDR1 is MNHEY and CDR2 is SVGAGI. V lost 8 bases to trimming and J lost 9 bases; unmatched junction nucleotides: 13. CDR3 length equals 14 residues. Primers for the PCR totalled 60 Vbeta and 13 Jbeta. Sequenced by immunoSEQ multiplex PCR; TCRdb stores in-frame clones only, minus some. The repertoire has under 200,000 clones, around 87% of them found once; the top ten carry under 1.2%. Study results and caveats: Within the data, a cluster of highly shared sequence variants was likely a sequencing artifact.

A remark on this clone: Its antigen remains unknown.

Sequencing was done on a sample of PBMCs. The receptor was derived from a boy aged 2 to 9 in good health and CMV-seronegative. The chain uses TRBV6-5 and TRBJ2-3; 8 bases agree with TRBD2. The DNA of the CDR3 is TGTGCCAGCCGACCGGGGGGGCCTCAAACAACGCAGTATTTT. Encoded protein: CASRPGGPQTTQYF.